This passage covers 16 T cell receptor beta chains from one sample sequenced in a study of cytomegalovirus exposure and HLA in healthy donors. In the PCR, 60 Vbeta and 13 Jbeta primers were used. Clones were read by immunoSEQ multiplex PCR, and TCRdb kept only the in-frame ones, dropping some. The sample records about 190,000 clones, 84% being singletons. The specimen was PBMCs. The receptors derive from a woman in her fifties or sixties in good health and CMV-seropositive.

The chain uses TRBV2 and TRBJ1-1, with D perhaps TRBD1 (6 bases). Trimming cost V 6 bases and J 1 base, with 18 bases left between them. Germline assignment: CDR1 SNHLY and CDR2 FYNNEI. This CDR3 has 16 amino acids. DNA for the CDR3: TGTGCCAGCAGCGACACAGGGATCTTTGCGAACACTGAAGCTTTCTTT. This gives the protein CASSDTGIFANTEAFF.

The chain carries TRBV2 and TRBJ1-1; 8 bases agree with TRBD1. CDR1 is SNHLY, CDR2 FYNNEI, per germline. V shed 4 bases and J 4 bases; nucleotides not matched to a gene: 8. The CDR3 spans 15 residues. CDR3 sequence: CASSAEQGVSTEAFF. For the CDR3, the DNA is TGTGCCAGCAGTGCCGAACAGGGGGTTAGCACTGAAGCTTTCTTT.

As DNA, the CDR3 is TGTGCCAGCAGCTTAGACAGGCTAGAGACCCAGTACTTC. This translates into CASSLDRLETQYF. V and J are TRBV7-2 and TRBJ2-5, with D perhaps TRBD1 (5 bases). The CDR3 is made up of 13 amino acids. V was trimmed by 1 base and J by 4 bases, leaving 7 bases between them. Per the germline V gene, CDR1 is SGHTA and CDR2 is FQGNSA.

This clone occurred once. This chain connects TRBV19 to TRBJ2-1; 14 nucleotides agree with TRBD2. CDR1 LNHDA and CDR2 SQIVND come from the germline V gene (reference sequence). Germline trimming cut 5 bases from V and 9 bases from J; bases unmatched to any gene: 12. The CDR3 has 17 amino acids. DNA for the CDR3: TGTGCCAGTAGTCCCCCAGGACTAGCGGGGGGCCGGGGTGAGCAGTTCTTC. This translates into CASSPPGLAGGRGEQFF.

The chain is built from TRBV7-9 and TRBJ2-7; 14 bases fit TRBD2. Germline V gene data show CDR1 as SEHNR and CDR2 as FQNEAQ (reference sequence). This CDR3 region has 16 residues. Unmatched junction bases numbered 10, after V lost 5 bases and J lost 7 bases. This CDR3 reads CASSPSGLAGAGEQYF. The CDR3 coding sequence is TGTGCCAGCAGCCCCTCGGGACTAGCGGGGGCGGGGGAGCAGTACTTC.

The chain combines TRBV2 with TRBJ1-5; D is possibly TRBD1 (5 bases). Germline values: CDR1 SNHLY, CDR2 FYNNEI. This CDR3 has 13 residues. The V and J ends lost 6 bases and 4 bases respectively, with 10 bases between them. As DNA, the CDR3 is TGTGCCAGCAGAACACAGGAGAATCAGCCCCAGCATTTT. Its protein is CASRTQENQPQHF.

This clone has a single count. The rearrangement uses TRBV30 and TRBJ1-1, with 8 positions matching TRBD1. The length of the CDR3 is 12 residues. Per the germline V gene, CDR1 is GTSNPN and CDR2 is SVGIG (reference sequence). With 8 bases clipped from V and 1 base from J, the junction kept 3 bases outside the gene matches. CDR3 coding DNA: TGTGCCCGGGACAGGCCGAACACTGAAGCTTTCTTT. Encoded protein: CARDRPNTEAFF.

The chain joins TRBV18 to TRBJ1-2; 8 bases are shared with TRBD1. CDR3 length: 14 residues. With V trimmed by 4 bases and J by 6 bases, 7 bases remained unmatched. Germline lookup yields CDR1 KGHSH and CDR2 LQKENI. CDR3 coding DNA: TGTGCCAGCTCACGCGGACAGGGTGTCAATGGCTACACCTTC. Residues: CASSRGQGVNGYTF.

CDR3: CASRRGLEGNTIYF. In DNA form, the CDR3 reads TGTGCCAGCCGCAGGGGGCTAGAAGGAAACACCATATATTTT. This chain uses TRBV9 with TRBJ1-3; 8 bases are shared with TRBD1. This CDR3 contains 14 residues. Germline-derived CDR1 and CDR2 are SGDLS and YYNGEE. Trimming took 7 bases from V and 4 from J; bases not matched to a gene: 7.

The chain is built from TRBV2 and TRBJ1-2; TRBD1 aligns across 7 bases. V was pared by 5 bases and J by 4 bases, with 7 bases of the junction left unmatched. The germline gives CDR1 SNHLY, CDR2 FYNNEI. The CDR3 is 14 amino acids. The CDR3 region has the DNA TGTGCCAGCAGTAAAGACAGGGTGGGCTATGGCTACACCTTC. It specifies CASSKDRVGYGYTF.

The chain combines TRBV13 with TRBJ1-2; unclear D gene. Germline V gene data show CDR1 as PRHDT and CDR2 as FYEKMQ (reference sequence). CDR3 size: 15 residues. The V end was cut by 5 bases, the J end by 1 base, with 14 bases between. Written as DNA, the CDR3 is TGTGCCAGCAGCCCCCGGGAGGCCCTTAACTATGGCTACACCTTC. Amino acid sequence: CASSPREALNYGYTF. Looking up the rest from reference TRBV13 and TRBJ1-2 gives the full variable domain: AAGVIQSPRHLIKEKRETATLKCYPIPRHDTVYWYQQGPGQDPQFLISFYEKMQSDKGSIPDRFSAQQFSDYHSELNMSSLELGDSALYFCASSPREALNYGYTFGSGTRLTVV.

This chain joins TRBV13 and TRBJ1-2; no firm D call. This CDR3 region has 13 residues. Germline-derived CDR1 and CDR2 are PRHDT and FYEKMQ (reference sequence). V lost 0 bases to trimming and J lost 4 bases, with 6 bases between them. The CDR3 DNA sequence: TGTGCCAGCAGCTTAGGCGTCTCCTATGGCTACACCTTC. Translated, it gives CASSLGVSYGYTF.

This clone was counted between two and nine times. V and J are TRBV5-6 and TRBJ2-3; tentatively, D is TRBD1 (5 bases). The germline CDR1 and CDR2 sequences are SGHDT and YYEEEE. The CDR3 totals 15 residues. The ends were cut back, 4 bases at V and 3 bases at J, with 15 bases in the middle. The CDR3 reads CASSNLQGWTDTQYF. DNA of the CDR3: TGTGCCAGCAGCAACCTGCAGGGATGGACAGATACGCAGTATTTT.

Here the CDR3 DNA reads TGTGCCAGCAGTATACAGGGAGATACGCAGTATTTT. Amino acid sequence: CASSIQGDTQYF. This chain connects TRBV2 to TRBJ2-3; D possibly corresponds to TRBD1 (6 bases). Between the trimmed V and J ends, which lost 5 bases and 5 bases, there was a span of 8 bases. This CDR3 has 12 amino acids. In germline, CDR1 is SNHLY, CDR2 FYNNEI. The full variable domain, its missing parts supplied by reference TRBV2 and TRBJ2-3, is EPEVTQTPSHQVTQMGQEVILRCVPISNHLYFYWYRQILGQKVEFLVSFYNNEISEKSEIFDDQFSVERPDGSNFTLKIRSTKLEDSAMYFCASSIQGDTQYFGPGTRLTVL.

This sequence joins TRBV5-1 and TRBJ2-1; D not resolved. This CDR3 is 16 amino acids long. Per the germline V gene, CDR1 is SGHRS and CDR2 is YFSETQ. The V and J ends lost 0 bases and 5 bases respectively, with 15 bases between them. The CDR3 protein is CASSLDPSTRHNEQFF. In DNA, the CDR3 is TGCGCCAGCAGCTTGGACCCCTCTACGAGGCACAATGAGCAGTTCTTC.

This sequence joins TRBV9 and TRBJ2-1; 8 bases are shared with TRBD1. V trimming: 3 bases; J trimming: 6 bases; junction bases outside the gene matches: 5. The V gene's germline CDR1 is SGDLS and CDR2 YYNGEE. This CDR3 has 14 amino acids. CDR3 DNA: TGTGCCAGCAGCGATGGACAGGGAGTCAATGAGCAGTTCTTC. This encodes CASSDGQGVNEQFF.